These 26 T cell receptor beta chains were all obtained from the same sample, sequenced in a study of chemoradiotherapy in HPV16-positive cancers. Method: immunoSEQ multiplex PCR; TCRdb's copy keeps in-frame clones and lacks some. The data hold 5,000 or so clones, with around 78% observed a single time. The sample consisted of tumor tissue, taken from a patient who underwent chemoradiotherapy. Receptor source: a human donor with HPV-associated anogenital cancer.

The chain employs TRBV11-2 and TRBJ2-1; D is ambiguous. From germline, CDR1 is SGHAT and CDR2 FQNNGV. CDR3 size: 15 residues. With 3 bases removed from V and 2 bases from J, the gap between germline ends came to 11 bases. Here the CDR3 DNA reads TGTGCCAGCAGCTTCGATCCTACCCCCTACAATGAGCAGTTCTTC. Residues: CASSFDPTPYNEQFF.

J is TRBJ2-7 and V is TRBV11-2, with D possibly TRBD1 on 6 matching bases. Trimming stripped 4 bases from V and 3 bases from J, with 16 bases between. The CDR3 has 15 residues. Per the germline V gene, CDR1 is SGHAT and CDR2 is FQNNGV. CDR3 nucleotides: TGTGCCAGCAGCTGGCCAAGTGAGGGGGTCTACGAGCAGTACTTC. Protein: CASSWPSEGVYEQYF.

The V and J genes are TRBV6-6 and TRBJ1-6; D is ambiguous. Trimming took off 5 bases at V and 7 bases at J, with 12 bases between the two ends. CDR1 MNHNY and CDR2 SVGAGI come from the germline V gene (reference sequence). This CDR3 is 14 amino acids long. CDR3 nucleotides: TGTGCCAGCAGTGCCAGTTCCAGGAATTCACCCCTCCACTTT. Amino acids: CASSASSRNSPLHF.

V gene TRBV7-3 combines with J gene TRBJ2-5, with 9 bases lining up with TRBD2. The CDR3 covers 17 residues. The V gene end was trimmed by 1 base and the J gene end by 4 bases; junction bases not matched to a gene: 10. Germline V gives CDR1 SGHTA, CDR2 FQGTGA. The DNA of the CDR3 is TGTGCCAGCAGCTTAAGGGCAAATAGCGGGGGCGGAGAGACCCAGTACTTC. It codes for CASSLRANSGGGETQYF.

CDR3 protein: CASSWTFLSSGNTIYF. Written as DNA, the CDR3 is TGCGCCAGCAGCTGGACCTTCCTGAGCTCTGGAAACACCATATATTTT. The rearrangement uses TRBV5-1 and TRBJ1-3, with D unresolved. Germline CDR1 SGHRS, CDR2 YFSETQ. The CDR3 has 16 amino acids. V was pared by 3 bases and J by 0 bases, with 13 bases between.

The rearrangement links TRBV30 to TRBJ2-3; TRBD2 aligns across 11 bases. Germline assignment: CDR1 GTSNPN and CDR2 SVGIG (reference sequence). V shed 8 bases and J 2 bases; nucleotides not matched to a gene: 6. The length of the CDR3 is 14 residues. In nucleotides, the CDR3 is TGTGCCGTCTCGACTAGCGGGGTCACAGATACGCAGTATTTT. Translating gives CAVSTSGVTDTQYF.

The gene calls are TRBV27 and TRBJ1-1; D remains ambiguous. The germline gives CDR1 MNHEY, CDR2 SMNVEV (reference sequence). Trimming left V 6 bases short and J 3 bases short, with 14 bases between. The CDR3 has 14 amino acids. CDR3: CASRTRRTDTEAFF. CDR3 DNA sequence: TGTGCCAGCAGGACCCGACGAACGGACACTGAAGCTTTCTTT.

This clone was counted only a few times. J is TRBJ1-5 and V is TRBV5-1, with D perhaps matching TRBD1 (5 bases). The CDR3 contains 14 residues. Germline V gene sequence: CDR1 SGHRS, CDR2 YFSETQ. Trimming took 4 bases from V and 2 from J, leaving 10 bases between them. The CDR3 nucleotides read TGCGCCAGCAGCCCCGGAGGGGGCAATCAGCCCCAGCATTTT. This sequence encodes CASSPGGGNQPQHF. Using reference TRBV5-1 and TRBJ1-5 for the parts outside the CDR3, the full variable domain is KAGVTQTPRYLIKTRGQQVTLSCSPISGHRSVSWYQQTPGQGLQFLFEYFSETQRNKGNFPGRFSGRQFSNSRSEMNVSTLELGDSALYLCASSPGGGNQPQHFGDGTRLSIL.

The V call is TRBV30, the J call TRBJ2-5, with D hard to call. Trimming removed 1 base at V and 4 bases at J, with 13 bases between. The CDR3 contains 14 residues. CDR1 and CDR2 from the germline V gene are GTSNPN and SVGIG (reference sequence). The CDR3: CAWSAGSLGETQYF. Written as DNA, the CDR3 is TGTGCCTGGAGTGCGGGCAGCTTAGGAGAGACCCAGTACTTC.

The genes are TRBV28 and TRBJ2-3, with TRBD2 matching over 8 bases. The CDR3 length is 19 residues. The V gene's germline CDR1 is MDHEN and CDR2 SYDVKM. The J segment lost 0 bases and the V segment lost 1 base, leaving 12 bases of the junction unmatched. The CDR3 protein is CASSLFSGGGGPSTDTQYF. DNA for the CDR3: TGTGCCAGCAGTTTATTTAGCGGAGGCGGGGGGCCAAGCACAGATACGCAGTATTTT.

This clone was recorded a few times. The genes are TRBV5-1 and TRBJ2-3; TRBD2 agrees at 7 bases. The CDR3 is 15 residues long. In germline, CDR1 is SGHRS, CDR2 YFSETQ. With 6 bases clipped from V and 2 bases from J, the junction kept 9 bases outside the gene matches. Here the CDR3 reads CASTLDGTTTDTQYF. The DNA of the CDR3 is TGCGCCAGCACTCTCGACGGGACTACCACAGATACGCAGTATTTT.

The V and J genes are TRBV27 and TRBJ2-7, with TRBD1 matching 9 bases. Germline CDR1 and CDR2: MNHEY and SMNVEV (reference sequence). The CDR3 runs 14 residues. The V segment lost 6 bases and the J segment 0 bases; nucleotides outside the gene matches: 3. The CDR3 DNA follows: TGTGCCAGCAGACAGGGGGCTATCTCCTACGAGCAGTACTTC. It yields the protein CASRQGAISYEQYF.

The chain employs TRBV11-2 and TRBJ2-2, with D possibly TRBD2 on 6 matching bases. CDR1 and CDR2 from the germline V gene are SGHAT and FQNNGV. The germline V and J ends were trimmed by 4 bases and 2 bases, with 14 bases remaining between them. This CDR3 has 16 residues. Here the CDR3 DNA reads TGTGCCAGCAGCTCCGCCCGGGACTTCAACACCGGGGAGCTGTTTTTT. The encoded protein is CASSSARDFNTGELFF.

The V gene is TRBV7-9, the J gene TRBJ2-2; D ambiguous. Germline-derived CDR1 and CDR2 are SEHNR and FQNEAQ (reference sequence). CDR3 size: 15 residues. Trimming removed 5 bases from V and 2 bases from J, with 12 bases in between. The CDR3 loop is CASSRDGINTGELFF. CDR3 in DNA: TGTGCCAGCAGCCGAGATGGGATAAACACCGGGGAGCTGTTTTTT.

This clone was seen a few times. The chain joins TRBV7-9 to TRBJ1-2, with D unclear. The CDR3 runs to 12 residues. V dropped 1 base and J dropped 4 bases, with 4 bases sitting between them. The V gene's germline CDR1 is SEHNR and CDR2 FQNEAQ (reference sequence). The CDR3 region is CASSLGTYGYTF. DNA for the CDR3: TGTGCCAGCAGCTTAGGGACCTATGGCTACACCTTC. Full variable domain (outside the CDR3, taken from reference TRBV7-9 and TRBJ1-2): DTGVSQNPRHKITKRGQNVTFRCDPISEHNRLYWYRQTLGQGPEFLTYFQNEAQLEKSRLLSDRFSAERPKGSFSTLEIQRTEQGDSAMYLCASSLGTYGYTFGSGTRLTVV.

The V call is TRBV18, the J call TRBJ2-2, with D perhaps TRBD2 (6 bases). Per the germline V gene, CDR1 is KGHSH and CDR2 is LQKENI. V lost 3 bases and J 5 bases, leaving 7 bases between the germline ends. CDR3 length: 13 residues. CDR3 sequence reads: CASSPRGTGELFF. The CDR3 nucleotides are TGTGCCAGCTCACCGCGGGGAACCGGGGAGCTGTTTTTT. Combining the CDR3 with reference TRBV18 and TRBJ2-2 gives the whole variable domain NAGVMQNPRHLVRRRGQEARLRCSPMKGHSHVYWYRQLPEEGLKFMVYLQKENIIDESGMPKERFSAEFPKEGPSILRIQQVVRGDSAAYFCASSPRGTGELFFGEGSRLTVL.

The genes are TRBV14 and TRBJ2-1; D possibly uses TRBD1 or TRBD2 (5 bases each). CDR1 and CDR2 (germline): SGHDN, FVKESK. Trimming shortened V by 3 bases and J by 9 bases, and 12 bases separated the two germline ends. The CDR3 sequence is 13 residues long. The CDR3 is CASSQGPAGEQFF. The CDR3 DNA is TGTGCCAGCAGCCAGGGACCGGCGGGTGAGCAGTTCTTC.

The rearrangement joins TRBV5-1 to TRBJ2-6, with unresolved D. The V end lost 0 bases, the J end lost 0 bases, and 7 bases lay between the germline ends. Germline CDR1 is SGHRS and CDR2 is YFSETQ. The CDR3 has 16 amino acids. The CDR3 coding sequence is TGCGCCAGCAGCTTGGTTGTCGGCTCTGGGGCCAACGTCCTGACTTTC. It is translated as CASSLVVGSGANVLTF.

The CDR3, as DNA: TGCGCCAGCAGCTCGGGACAGGGTACCTCTGGGGCCAACGTCCTGACTTTC. It translates to CASSSGQGTSGANVLTF. V is TRBV5-1 and J is TRBJ2-6; 9 nucleotides align to TRBD1. After removal of 3 bases from V and 0 bases from J, the junction contained 4 bases not matched to a gene. CDR1 is SGHRS and CDR2 is YFSETQ in the germline V gene. The CDR3 spans 17 residues.

This clone was seen just once. This chain joins TRBV27 and TRBJ2-3; a weak D match, TRBD1 (6 bases). The germline V gene encodes CDR1 MNHEY and CDR2 SMNVEV (reference sequence). The CDR3 covers 16 residues. Deletions cut 5 bases from V and 2 bases from J, with 17 bases between. CDR3 in amino acids: CASSPPGAVTTDTQYF. In DNA, the CDR3 is TGTGCCAGCAGTCCCCCAGGGGCAGTAACCACAGATACGCAGTATTTT.

V gene TRBV18 combines with J gene TRBJ1-4; no clear D. Trimming left V 2 bases short and J 5 bases short, with 12 bases between. CDR1 and CDR2 (germline): KGHSH, LQKENI. CDR3 size: 15 residues. The chain's CDR3 is CASSPNSGVNEKLFF. The CDR3 DNA follows: TGTGCCAGCTCACCAAACAGTGGAGTCAATGAAAAACTGTTTTTT.

The chain carries TRBV5-1 and TRBJ2-7, with D maybe TRBD2 (6 bases). This CDR3 has 15 residues. Germline V gene lookup returns CDR1 SGHRS and CDR2 YFSETQ. Trimming took off 7 bases at V and 4 bases at J, with 21 bases between the two ends. The CDR3 is CASPCGPSRGYEQYF. The CDR3 DNA follows: TGCGCCAGCCCCTGCGGACCCAGCCGGGGGTACGAGCAGTACTTC.

The chain uses TRBV11-1 and TRBJ1-1; a weak D match, TRBD1 (6 bases). Trimming stripped 4 bases from V and 3 bases from J, with 12 bases between. This CDR3 spans 14 amino acids. The V gene's germline CDR1 is SGHAT and CDR2 FQDESV (reference sequence). The CDR3 region is CASSSYREDTEAFF. The DNA for the CDR3 is TGTGCCAGCAGCTCATACAGGGAAGACACTGAAGCTTTCTTT.

This rearrangement joins TRBV19 to TRBJ2-3; D tentatively reads TRBD1 or TRBD2 (6 bases each). Between the trimmed V and J ends, which lost 5 bases and 4 bases, there was a span of 10 bases. CDR3 length equals 13 residues. Per germline, CDR1 LNHDA and CDR2 SQIVND (reference sequence). This CDR3 is CASSGGLADTQYF. Here the CDR3 DNA reads TGTGCCAGTAGTGGGGGGCTCGCAGATACGCAGTATTTT.

The V gene is TRBV6-1, the J gene TRBJ2-7; D not certain. V was cut by 1 base and J by 4 bases, with 14 bases left in between. In germline, CDR1 is MNHNS, CDR2 SASEGT. The CDR3 loop spans 15 amino acids. CDR3 DNA: TGTGCCAGCAGTGAAGGACCAGGACCCGAATACGAGCAGTACTTC. It encodes CASSEGPGPEYEQYF.

This chain uses TRBV9 with TRBJ2-3; TRBD2 matches at 9 bases. Trimming cost V 0 bases and J 5 bases; bases outside gene matches: 4. Germline CDR1 SGDLS, CDR2 YYNGEE. CDR3 length: 15 residues. The chain's CDR3 is CASSVVSGSGDTQYF. CDR3 nucleotide sequence: TGTGCCAGCAGCGTAGTTAGCGGGAGTGGAGATACGCAGTATTTT.